This record looks at one T cell receptor (beta chain) sequence and its context. Antigen unknown. The source of the sample is a study of beta chain features in type 1 diabetes. Study-wide results and caveats: Type 1 diabetes patients had fewer VDJ junction insertions and more deletions. Because the template was cDNA, high-expressing cells might be over-represented.

TCRB transcripts that were expressed got sequenced, as all of the isolated RNA had been reverse transcribed. Libraries were prepared by immunoSEQ multiplex PCR; TCRdb keeps only in-frame clonotypes and omits some of them. The sample lists 200,000 to 250,000 clones; 9.6% were seen once. CD4+ naive, central memory, regulatory and stem cell-like memory subsets were isolated by sorting on CD45RO/CCR7/CD25/CD127/CD95/CD27. Germline CDR1 and CDR2: SGHRS and YFSETQ. V was clipped by 2 bases and J by 5 bases, with 14 bases between them. This CDR3 region has 15 residues. The sample was naive CD4+ T cells from blood. This TCR derives from a woman aged 18-29 years in good health. The gene calls are TRBV5-1 and TRBJ2-1; D is uncertain. This CDR3 reads CASSFPAQLNNEQFF. The CDR3 nucleotides are TGCGCCAGCAGCTTCCCGGCACAGCTAAACAATGAGCAGTTCTTC.